The 25 T cell receptor beta chains reported below all come from one sample, sequenced in a study of lymphopenia after photon versus proton radiotherapy. Some clones are missing from TCRdb's copy, which holds only in-frame ones; the method was immunoSEQ multiplex PCR. The data show 150,000 to 200,000 clones, approximately 91% seen once. The material sequenced was peripheral blood, taken from a patient treated with photon-based radiotherapy. These receptor sequences come from a man in his forties or fifties with gastric cancer.

The chain uses TRBV11-3 and TRBJ1-2, with D uncertain. Germline lookup yields CDR1 SGHNT and CDR2 YENEEA. The CDR3 is made up of 15 amino acids. V was pared by 0 bases and J by 0 bases, with 8 bases between. The CDR3 DNA follows: TGTGCCAGCAGCTTAGAAGGAGGAGCTAACTATGGCTACACCTTC. As protein: CASSLEGGANYGYTF. Based on the CDR3 plus reference TRBV11-3 and TRBJ1-2, the full variable domain is EAGVVQSPRYKIIEKKQPVAFWCNPISGHNTLYWYLQNLGQGPELLIRYENEEAVDDSQLPKDRFSAERLKGVDSTLKIQPAELGDSAVYLCASSLEGGANYGYTFGSGTRLTVV.

This sequence joins TRBV4-3 and TRBJ2-1, with unresolved D. Germline V gene data show CDR1 as LGHNA and CDR2 as YSLEER. V was shortened by 0 bases and J by 8 bases, with 8 bases between the two germline ends. The CDR3 is made up of 13 amino acids. The CDR3 region is CASSQERQDEQFF. DNA of the CDR3: TGCGCCAGCAGCCAAGAGCGCCAGGATGAGCAGTTCTTC.

The chain links TRBV19 to TRBJ2-1; 12 nucleotides agree with TRBD2. V lost 6 bases, J lost 2 bases, and 11 bases stayed unmatched. This CDR3 has 18 residues. Germline assignment: CDR1 LNHDA and CDR2 SQIVND (reference sequence). CDR3 nucleotides: TGTGCCAGTAGAAACCTAGCGGGAGGGCCTCGGGCCTACAATGAGCAGTTCTTC. Its protein product is CASRNLAGGPRAYNEQFF.

This clone was seen just once. The chain carries TRBV5-6 and TRBJ2-7; 9 positions agree with TRBD1. The CDR3 spans 15 residues. J lost 6 bases, V lost 2 bases, and 9 bases had no gene match. CDR1 is SGHDT and CDR2 is YYEEEE in the germline V gene. The CDR3 coding sequence is TGTGCCAGCAGCTTATGGGGACAGGGATGGCGCGAGCAGTACTTC. This sequence encodes CASSLWGQGWREQYF. Looking up the rest from reference TRBV5-6 and TRBJ2-7 gives the full variable domain: DAGVTQSPTHLIKTRGQQVTLRCSPKSGHDTVSWYQQALGQGPQFIFQYYEEEERQRGNFPDRFSGHQFPNYSSELNVNALLLGDSALYLCASSLWGQGWREQYFGPGTRLTVT.

The rearrangement joins TRBV28 to TRBJ1-2; TRBD1 matches 7 bases. J was trimmed by 7 bases and V by 6 bases; bases with no gene match: 14. The CDR3 is made up of 15 amino acids. Per germline, CDR1 MDHEN and CDR2 SYDVKM. The CDR3 bases are TGTGCCAGCAGCCAATTATTAGGGGGCGCGGGTGGCTACACCTTC. Encoded protein: CASSQLLGGAGGYTF.

The chain carries TRBV5-1 and TRBJ2-7; a weak D match, TRBD2 (6 bases). There are 14 residues in the CDR3. Trimming took off 0 bases at V and 3 bases at J, with 10 bases between the two ends. From germline, CDR1 is SGHRS and CDR2 YFSETQ. This CDR3 is CASSLELAYYEQYF. CDR3 in DNA: TGCGCCAGCAGCTTGGAGCTAGCGTACTACGAGCAGTACTTC.

The chain is built from TRBV19 and TRBJ2-2; perhaps TRBD2 as D (5 bases). This CDR3 has 14 amino acids. The germline gives CDR1 LNHDA, CDR2 SQIVND (reference sequence). V gave up 6 bases and J gave up 6 bases, with 14 bases separating them. For the CDR3, the DNA is TGTGCCAGTAGAGTAGCGTCTACGCCCGGGGAGCTGTTTTTT. Protein sequence: CASRVASTPGELFF.

The rearrangement links TRBV25-1 to TRBJ2-2, with D possibly TRBD1 on 5 matching bases. From germline, CDR1 is MGHDK and CDR2 SYGVNS. Trimming left V 3 bases short and J 1 base short, with 15 bases between. The CDR3 has 17 residues. In DNA form, the CDR3 reads TGTGCCAGCAGTGACCCCTGGGGCGGAAAGAACACCGGGGAGCTGTTTTTT. Its protein product is CASSDPWGGKNTGELFF. The full variable domain, rest sourced from reference TRBV25-1 and TRBJ2-2, is EADIYQTPRYLVIGTGKKITLECSQTMGHDKMYWYQQDPGMELHLIHYSYGVNSTEKGDLSSESTVSRIRTEHFPLTLESARPSHTSQYLCASSDPWGGKNTGELFFGEGSRLTVL.

This chain connects TRBV5-6 to TRBJ1-1; the D is unclear. V was pared by 4 bases and J by 1 base, with 11 bases between. CDR1 is SGHDT and CDR2 is YYEEEE in the germline V gene. This CDR3 comprises 14 residues. The CDR3 DNA reads as TGTGCCAGCAGCGCCATCACAGAGAACACTGAAGCTTTCTTT. Protein product: CASSAITENTEAFF.

The chain links TRBV6-5 to TRBJ2-5; D gene unclear. V lost 0 bases and J lost 0, with 11 bases in between. The CDR3 covers 16 residues. The germline V gene has CDR1 MNHEY and CDR2 SVGAGI. The CDR3 DNA reads as TGTGCCAGCAGTTACTCGAAGGGCACTTACCAAGAGACCCAGTACTTC. Protein product: CASSYSKGTYQETQYF.

In its sample, this clone was seen once. The V and J genes are TRBV29-1 and TRBJ2-7; D gene ambiguous. Germline CDR1 and CDR2: SQVTM and ANQGSEA. The length of the CDR3 is 15 residues. Trimming stripped 4 bases from V and 0 bases from J, with 16 bases between. The CDR3 region is CSVVYVDEGSYEQYF. The CDR3 DNA reads as TGCAGCGTTGTTTATGTGGATGAAGGCTCCTACGAGCAGTACTTC.

The chain is built from TRBV5-6 and TRBJ2-3; 12 bases line up with TRBD1. The CDR3 is 17 residues long. The V gene end was trimmed by 3 bases and the J gene end by 3 bases; junction bases not matched to a gene: 8. Looked up from germline, CDR1 is SGHDT and CDR2 is YYEEEE. The CDR3 loop is CASSSRRGQGATDTQYF. As DNA, the CDR3 is TGTGCCAGCAGCTCCCGGCGGGGACAGGGGGCAACAGATACGCAGTATTTT.

V gene TRBV5-4 combines with J gene TRBJ2-7, with D maybe TRBD2 (6 bases). The V end was cut by 1 base, the J end by 0 bases, with 11 bases between. The CDR3 contains 15 residues. Germline CDR1 is SGHNT and CDR2 is YYREEE (reference sequence). CDR3 in DNA: TGTGCCAGCAGCTTGAAGGGAGGCGTCTCCTACGAGCAGTACTTC. Translating it yields CASSLKGGVSYEQYF. Full variable domain (missing parts from reference TRBV5-4 and TRBJ2-7): ETGVTQSPTHLIKTRGQQVTLRCSSQSGHNTVSWYQQALGQGPQFIFQYYREEENGRGNFPPRFSGLQFPNYSSELNVNALELDDSALYLCASSLKGGVSYEQYFGPGTRLTVT.

The chain is built from TRBV4-1 and TRBJ1-5; perhaps TRBD1 as D (6 bases). The V gene lost 3 bases and the J gene lost 0 bases, with 9 bases spanning the gap. This CDR3 region has 15 residues. Germline V gene lookup returns CDR1 MGHRA and CDR2 YSYEKL. CDR3: CASSQGHLSNQPQHF. CDR3 DNA sequence: TGCGCCAGCAGCCAGGGACACCTTAGCAATCAGCCCCAGCATTTT.

The genes are TRBV6-6 and TRBJ2-7; D possibly corresponds to TRBD2 (6 bases). In germline, CDR1 is MNHNY, CDR2 SVGAGI (reference sequence). The length of the CDR3 is 14 residues. V was pared by 8 bases and J by 2 bases, with 16 bases between. For the CDR3, the DNA is TGTGCCAGCCGCCTTTCGACTAGTACCTACGAGCAGTACTTC. The encoded protein is CASRLSTSTYEQYF.

This clone was counted once. The chain carries TRBV2 and TRBJ2-5, with no clear D. The CDR3 totals 13 residues. Germline V gives CDR1 SNHLY, CDR2 FYNNEI. The V end was cut by 4 bases, the J end by 3 bases, with 9 bases between. For the CDR3, the DNA is TGTGCCAGCAGTGTTGGCCGTAAAGAGACCCAGTACTTC. This translates into CASSVGRKETQYF.

The rearrangement uses TRBV4-3 and TRBJ2-7; D gene uncertain. This CDR3 spans 15 amino acids. CDR1 LGHNA and CDR2 YSLEER come from the germline V gene. Trimming removed 5 bases at V and 3 bases at J, with 17 bases between. The CDR3 DNA sequence: TGCGCCAGCAGCGAACTACAAGGGTCAGGCTACGAGCAGTACTTC. Its translation is CASSELQGSGYEQYF.

This rearrangement joins TRBV27 to TRBJ2-1; 14 bases are a match to TRBD2. CDR3 length equals 14 residues. CDR1 is MNHEY and CDR2 is SMNVEV in the germline V gene (reference sequence). V gave up 6 bases and J gave up 9 bases; unmatched junction bases: 4. CDR3 sequence: CASRGLAGVGEQFF. CDR3 sequence (DNA): TGTGCCAGCAGGGGACTAGCGGGAGTTGGTGAGCAGTTCTTC.

The chain joins TRBV30 to TRBJ2-5; no clear D gene. This CDR3 comprises 13 residues. Trimming left V 2 bases short and J 5 bases short, with 12 bases between. Germline lookup yields CDR1 GTSNPN and CDR2 SVGIG (reference sequence). The CDR3 sequence is CAWSPGSLETQYF. The CDR3 bases are TGTGCCTGGAGTCCCGGCTCGTTGGAGACCCAGTACTTC.

The genes are TRBV7-2 and TRBJ2-7, with a possible D match to TRBD2 (5 bases). The V gene lost 4 bases and the J gene lost 0 bases, with 10 bases spanning the gap. CDR1 is SGHTA and CDR2 is FQGNSA in the germline V gene. This CDR3 is 14 amino acids long. CDR3 sequence: CASSSDGNSYEQYF. In nucleotides, the CDR3 is TGTGCCAGCAGCTCGGACGGGAACTCCTACGAGCAGTACTTC.

The chain's CDR3 is CASSLTGNEKLFF. The CDR3 coding sequence is TGTGCCAGCAGCTTAACGGGGAATGAAAAACTGTTTTTT. The rearrangement joins TRBV7-3 to TRBJ1-4; D remains unclear. Germline V lookup: CDR1 SGHTA, CDR2 FQGTGA. The CDR3 has 13 amino acids. V was cut by 0 bases and J by 5 bases, with 4 bases left in between.

J is TRBJ2-5 and V is TRBV5-1; D is ambiguous. V lost 4 bases and J 5 bases, leaving 15 bases between the germline ends. CDR3 length equals 14 residues. Germline V lookup: CDR1 SGHRS, CDR2 YFSETQ. The DNA of the CDR3 is TGCGCCAGCAGCGCGGCGATGGGCTACGAGACCCAGTACTTC. It is translated as CASSAAMGYETQYF. Together with reference TRBV5-1 and TRBJ2-5, the CDR3 gives the full variable domain: KAGVTQTPRYLIKTRGQQVTLSCSPISGHRSVSWYQQTPGQGLQFLFEYFSETQRNKGNFPGRFSGRQFSNSRSEMNVSTLELGDSALYLCASSAAMGYETQYFGPGTRLLVL.

As regards this clone: This sample includes further DNA sequences coding for the same CDR3. The V and J genes are TRBV5-1 and TRBJ2-7, with 9 bases fitting TRBD1. The CDR3 covers 14 residues. V was pared by 4 bases and J by 4 bases, with 6 bases of the junction left unmatched. Germline CDR1 reads SGHRS; CDR2 reads YFSETQ. Here the CDR3 DNA reads TGCGCCAGCAGCGTGGGACAGGGAGGGTACGAGCAGTACTTC. Translation gives CASSVGQGGYEQYF.

V is TRBV5-1 and J is TRBJ1-1, with no clear D. Germline V gene data show CDR1 as SGHRS and CDR2 as YFSETQ. The V gene lost 3 bases and the J gene lost 4 bases, with 13 bases spanning the gap. The CDR3 sequence is 14 residues long. The CDR3 is CASSSTGPITEAFF. The DNA of the CDR3 is TGCGCCAGCAGCTCCACGGGTCCTATCACTGAAGCTTTCTTT.

V and J are TRBV9 and TRBJ1-2; weak D call: TRBD1 (5 bases). Looked up from germline, CDR1 is SGDLS and CDR2 is YYNGEE. V lost 4 bases, J lost 7 bases, and 14 bases lay in between. CDR3 length: 13 amino acids. CDR3 protein: CASSPGRGIGYTF. The CDR3, as DNA: TGTGCCAGCAGCCCGGGGAGGGGTATTGGCTACACCTTC.